The 19 T cell receptor beta chains below all came from one sample that was sequenced in a study of patients and donors after allogeneic stem cell transplantation. TCRdb re-derived calls from the RT-PCR reads in MiXCR, one entry per CDR3 protein. The sample contains approximately 200,000 distinct CDR3 sequences, 38% of which appear only once. The sequenced sample consisted of blood, either unsorted or a sorted T cell fraction (not recorded which). Source of these receptors: a human donor who was either an allogeneic HSCT recipient or a stem cell or donor lymphocyte infusion donor (not recorded which). It is not recorded whose cells these are; they may come from a transplant donor.

The V and J genes are TRBV6-2 or TRBV6-3 and TRBJ1-1; weak D call: TRBD1 (5 bases). V lost 6 bases and J 1 base, leaving 12 bases between the germline ends. Germline CDR1 is MNHEY and CDR2 is SVGEGT. This CDR3 is built from 14 residues. Here the CDR3 reads CASSPTAENTEAFF. The CDR3 nucleotides are TGTGCCAGCAGCCCGACAGCCGAGAACACTGAAGCTTTCTTT.

The J gene is TRBJ1-4, the V gene TRBV20-1; no reliable D call. Trimming removed 3 bases at V and 0 bases at J, with 11 bases between. This CDR3 contains 15 residues. The germline gives CDR1 DFQATT, CDR2 SNEGSKA (reference sequence). In DNA, the CDR3 is TGCAGTGCTAGGGCAGCTTATGCAACTAATGAAAAACTGTTTTTT. Its protein is CSARAAYATNEKLFF.

This chain's CDR3 is CAWRRDSNSPLHF. In DNA form, the CDR3 reads TGTGCCTGGAGGAGGGACAGTAATTCACCCCTCCACTTT. The chain combines TRBV30 with TRBJ1-6; 7 positions agree with TRBD1. Germline V gene data show CDR1 as GTSNPN and CDR2 as SVGIG (reference sequence). V lost 3 bases, J lost 6 bases, and 2 bases stayed unmatched. This CDR3 is 13 amino acids long.

V usage is TRBV5-1 and J usage is TRBJ1-5; TRBD1 matches 7 bases. The germline gives CDR1 SGHRS, CDR2 YFSETQ. This CDR3 spans 14 amino acids. V was clipped by 4 bases and J by 4 bases; unmatched bases: 5. CDR3 region: CASSPAGGNQPQHF. CDR3 nucleotide sequence: TGCGCCAGCAGCCCCGCAGGGGGGAATCAGCCCCAGCATTTT. Variable domain in full (rest from reference TRBV5-1 and TRBJ1-5): KAGVTQTPRYLIKTRGQQVTLSCSPISGHRSVSWYQQTPGQGLQFLFEYFSETQRNKGNFPGRFSGRQFSNSRSEMNVSTLELGDSALYLCASSPAGGNQPQHFGDGTRLSIL.

This chain joins TRBV13 and TRBJ1-2; D call uncertain. This CDR3 contains 13 residues. Per the germline V gene, CDR1 is PRHDT and CDR2 is FYEKMQ (reference sequence). V was cut by 3 bases and J by 5 bases, with 10 bases left in between. The CDR3 region is CASSFSNDYGYTF. The CDR3 DNA sequence: TGTGCCAGCAGCTTCTCAAACGATTATGGCTACACCTTC.

This chain connects TRBV5-1 to TRBJ1-1; no clear D gene. The V and J ends lost 1 base and 0 bases respectively, with 10 bases between them. Germline assignment: CDR1 SGHRS and CDR2 YFSETQ. This CDR3 spans 15 amino acids. The CDR3 nucleotides are TGCGCCAGCAGCTTGTCCTTCCGGATGAACACTGAAGCTTTCTTT. Amino acids: CASSLSFRMNTEAFF.

This clonotype occurred a few times. The chain joins TRBV29-1 to TRBJ2-7; D uncertain. From germline, CDR1 is SQVTM and CDR2 ANQGSEA. The V end lost 1 base, the J end lost 7 bases, and 17 bases lay between the germline ends. The CDR3 covers 14 residues. DNA for the CDR3: TGCAGCGTTGAAGTGTGGGCAGCCCCTAAGGAGCAGTACTTC. Translating it yields CSVEVWAAPKEQYF.

This clonotype has more than one count but fewer than ten. This sequence joins TRBV10-3 and TRBJ1-1; the D is unclear. CDR3 length: 15 amino acids. With 0 bases removed from V and 0 bases from J, the gap between germline ends came to 8 bases. CDR1 is ENHRY and CDR2 is SYGVKD in the germline V gene. Here the CDR3 DNA reads TGTGCCATCAGTGAGTCGGGGTCCATGAACACTGAAGCTTTCTTT. Protein sequence: CAISESGSMNTEAFF.

V is TRBV7-2 and J is TRBJ1-5; no clear D. CDR3 length equals 13 residues. Germline assignment: CDR1 SGHTA and CDR2 FQGNSA. Between the trimmed V and J ends, which lost 2 bases and 4 bases, there was a span of 6 bases. For the CDR3, the DNA is TGTGCCAGCAGCTTAAACAGTAATCAGCCCCAGCATTTT. Protein sequence: CASSLNSNQPQHF.

The chain is built from TRBV7-8 and TRBJ2-5; no clear D. The germline CDR1 and CDR2 sequences are SGHVS and FQNEAQ. The CDR3 is 15 residues long. Trimming shortened V by 2 bases and J by 2 bases, and 12 bases separated the two germline ends. CDR3 sequence (DNA): TGTGCCAGCAGCTTATACTCTGGACCGCAAGAGACCCAGTACTTC. Its translation: CASSLYSGPQETQYF.

This clonotype was detected only a few times. This chain links TRBV30 with TRBJ2-7; D may correspond to TRBD1 or TRBD2 (5 bases each). The germline gives CDR1 GTSNPN, CDR2 SVGIG (reference sequence). The CDR3 runs 15 residues. Trimming shortened V by 2 bases and J by 4 bases, and 18 bases separated the two germline ends. The CDR3 reads CAWSILKRDRYEQYF. CDR3 bases: TGTGCCTGGAGTATCTTGAAGAGGGACCGGTACGAGCAGTACTTC.

The chain is built from TRBV11-2 and TRBJ1-2, with a weak D call TRBD1 (5 bases). The V end lost 5 bases, the J end lost 1 base, and 23 bases lay between the germline ends. The CDR3 totals 18 residues. CDR1 SGHAT and CDR2 FQNNGV come from the germline V gene. CDR3 bases: TGTGCCAGCAGCACATTAGGACAAGTGGGGTCATTTAACTATGGCTACACCTTC. It yields the protein CASSTLGQVGSFNYGYTF.

The rearrangement uses TRBV5-1 and TRBJ2-2; 8 bases fit TRBD2. The length of the CDR3 is 17 residues. Germline lookup yields CDR1 SGHRS and CDR2 YFSETQ. J was trimmed by 10 bases and V by 0 bases; bases with no gene match: 14. The CDR3 DNA reads TGCGCCAGCAGCTTGGCCACCGGGACTAGTCTATCCGCGGAGCTGTTTTTT. Translation: CASSLATGTSLSAELFF.

This sequence joins TRBV27 and TRBJ2-3; D not resolved. Per the germline V gene, CDR1 is MNHEY and CDR2 is SMNVEV (reference sequence). The V end lost 2 bases, the J end lost 6 bases, and 9 bases lay between the germline ends. The CDR3 is 13 amino acids. CDR3 in amino acids: CASSLTPPDTQYF. CDR3 DNA: TGTGCCAGCAGTTTAACCCCACCGGATACGCAGTATTTT.

This clonotype was picked up a small number of times. The chain employs TRBV20-1 and TRBJ2-7; the match to TRBD1 covers 8 bases. V was clipped by 4 bases and J by 3 bases; unmatched bases: 8. The CDR3 consists of 14 residues. The germline V gene encodes CDR1 DFQATT and CDR2 SNEGSKA (reference sequence). CDR3 sequence reads: CSAMPGQVRYEQYF. The CDR3 DNA reads TGCAGTGCTATGCCGGGACAGGTGCGCTACGAGCAGTACTTC.

This clonotype was detected only a few times. The CDR3 here is CASSRTRTEANYGYTF. The DNA for the CDR3 is TGTGCCAGCAGCCGAACCCGGACAGAAGCTAACTATGGCTACACCTTC. The rearrangement uses TRBV12-3 or TRBV12-4 and TRBJ1-2; TRBD1 is a possible D gene (6 bases). V lost 6 bases and J 0 bases, leaving 17 bases between the germline ends. This CDR3 region has 16 residues.

V and J are TRBV4-2 and TRBJ1-6, with D possibly TRBD1 on 6 matching bases. There are 18 residues in the CDR3. Germline V CDR1 and CDR2: LGHNA, YNFKEQ. Trimming removed 0 bases from V and 7 bases from J, with 19 bases in between. The CDR3 DNA reads TGTGCCAGCAGCCAAGATCCTGGACAGACCTCTCCAAATTCACCCCTCCACTTT. This gives the protein CASSQDPGQTSPNSPLHF.

The chain recombines TRBV28 with TRBJ1-3; the D is unclear. The germline CDR1 and CDR2 sequences are MDHEN and SYDVKM. The CDR3 runs to 16 residues. Trimming left V 6 bases short and J 0 bases short, with 15 bases between. Here the CDR3 DNA reads TGTGCCAGCAGCCCTAGGGTACGGATCTCTGGAAACACCATATATTTT. Amino acids: CASSPRVRISGNTIYF.

The V and J genes are TRBV9 and TRBJ2-1; D might be TRBD2 (5 bases). V gave up 4 bases and J gave up 1 base, with 12 bases separating them. The CDR3 loop spans 15 amino acids. CDR1 and CDR2 from the germline V gene are SGDLS and YYNGEE. CDR3 DNA: TGTGCCAGCAGCCCTCGGACTTTTTCCTACAATGAGCAGTTCTTC. Its protein is CASSPRTFSYNEQFF.